The clone carrying this TCR beta chain was detected many times. Axillary draining lymph nodes of breast cancer patients supplied the node samples. These data are taken from a study of breast tumors, draining lymph nodes, adjacent tissues. This CDR3 is built from 14 residues. Trimming shortened V by 7 bases and J by 1 base, and 8 bases separated the two germline ends. CDR1 and CDR2 (germline): MNHNS, SASEGT. TCRdb reanalysed the multiplex PCR reads using MiXCR and keeps one entry per CDR3 protein. This table has about 200,000 distinct CDR3 sequences, less than 45% appearing once. The source of this sequence is a female donor with breast cancer. Some clones in this sample may be carry-over from other donors' samples. Sequenced sample: axillary lymph node tissue. The rearrangement joins TRBV6-1 to TRBJ1-6; D remains ambiguous. CDR3 DNA: TGTGCCAGCACATTTGAATCCTATAATTCACCCCTCCACTTT. Translation: CASTFESYNSPLHF.